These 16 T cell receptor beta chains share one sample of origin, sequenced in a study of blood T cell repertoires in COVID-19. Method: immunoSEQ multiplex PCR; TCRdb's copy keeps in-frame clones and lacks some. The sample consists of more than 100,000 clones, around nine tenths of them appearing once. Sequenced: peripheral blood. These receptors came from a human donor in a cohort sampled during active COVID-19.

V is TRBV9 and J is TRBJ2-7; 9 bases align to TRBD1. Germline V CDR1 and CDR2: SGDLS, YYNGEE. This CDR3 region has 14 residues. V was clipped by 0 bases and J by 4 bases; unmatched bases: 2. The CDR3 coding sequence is TGTGCCAGCAGCGTAGCGGGACAGGGATACGAGCAGTACTTC. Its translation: CASSVAGQGYEQYF.

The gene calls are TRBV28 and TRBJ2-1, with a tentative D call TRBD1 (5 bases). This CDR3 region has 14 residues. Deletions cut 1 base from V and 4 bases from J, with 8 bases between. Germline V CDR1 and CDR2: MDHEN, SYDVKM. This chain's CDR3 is CASSLSDSYNEQFF. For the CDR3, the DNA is TGTGCCAGCAGTTTATCAGACAGTTACAATGAGCAGTTCTTC. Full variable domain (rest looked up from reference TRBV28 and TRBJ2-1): DVKVTQSSRYLVKRTGEKVFLECVQDMDHENMFWYRQDPGLGLRLIYFSYDVKMKEKGDIPEGYSVSREKKERFSLILESASTNQTSMYLCASSLSDSYNEQFFGPGTRLTVL.

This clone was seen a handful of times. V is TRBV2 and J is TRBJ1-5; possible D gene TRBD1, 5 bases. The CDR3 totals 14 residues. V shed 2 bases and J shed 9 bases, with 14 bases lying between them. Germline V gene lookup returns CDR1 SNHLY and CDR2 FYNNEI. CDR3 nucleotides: TGTGCCAGCAGTGAAAGACAGCTGCAGTGGCCCCAGCATTTT. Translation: CASSERQLQWPQHF. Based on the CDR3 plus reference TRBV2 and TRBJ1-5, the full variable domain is EPEVTQTPSHQVTQMGQEVILRCVPISNHLYFYWYRQILGQKVEFLVSFYNNEISEKSEIFDDQFSVERPDGSNFTLKIRSTKLEDSAMYFCASSERQLQWPQHFGDGTRLSIL.

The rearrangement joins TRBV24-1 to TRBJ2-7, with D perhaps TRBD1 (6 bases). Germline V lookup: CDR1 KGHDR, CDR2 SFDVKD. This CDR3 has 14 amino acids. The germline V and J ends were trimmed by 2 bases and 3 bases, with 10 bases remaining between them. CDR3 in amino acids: CATSDSTGFYEQYF. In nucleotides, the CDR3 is TGTGCCACCAGTGATTCGACAGGCTTCTACGAGCAGTACTTC.

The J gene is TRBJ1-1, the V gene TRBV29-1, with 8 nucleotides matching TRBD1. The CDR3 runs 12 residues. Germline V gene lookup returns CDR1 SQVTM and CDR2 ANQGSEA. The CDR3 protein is CRGDRQNTEAFF. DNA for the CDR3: TGCAGGGGGGACAGGCAGAACACTGAAGCTTTCTTT.

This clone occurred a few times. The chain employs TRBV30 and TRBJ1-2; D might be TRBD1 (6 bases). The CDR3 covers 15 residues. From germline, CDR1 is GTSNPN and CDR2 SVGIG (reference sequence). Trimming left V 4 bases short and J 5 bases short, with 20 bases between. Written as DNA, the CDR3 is TGTGCCTGGAATGGGGGCCCCGGGACACCTTATGGCTACACCTTC. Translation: CAWNGGPGTPYGYTF. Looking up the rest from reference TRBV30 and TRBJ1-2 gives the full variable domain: SQTIHQWPATLVQPVGSPLSLECTVEGTSNPNLYWYRQAAGRGLQLLFYSVGIGQISSEVPQNLSASRPQDRQFILSSKKLLLSDSGFYLCAWNGGPGTPYGYTFGSGTRLTVV.

CDR3 coding DNA: TGTGCCAGCAGTTACGCCGGGACTAGCGAACGGCAGTACTTC. It specifies CASSYAGTSERQYF. The chain recombines TRBV6-5 with TRBJ2-7; the match to TRBD2 covers 10 bases. V dropped 2 bases and J dropped 9; count of bases not matched to a gene: 7. CDR1 is MNHEY and CDR2 is SVGAGI in the germline V gene. This CDR3 spans 14 amino acids.

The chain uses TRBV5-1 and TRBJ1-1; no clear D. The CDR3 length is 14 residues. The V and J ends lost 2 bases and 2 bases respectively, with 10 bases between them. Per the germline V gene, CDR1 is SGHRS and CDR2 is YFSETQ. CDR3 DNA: TGCGCCAGCAGCTTAGGCGGCGGTAACACTGAAGCTTTCTTT. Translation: CASSLGGGNTEAFF.

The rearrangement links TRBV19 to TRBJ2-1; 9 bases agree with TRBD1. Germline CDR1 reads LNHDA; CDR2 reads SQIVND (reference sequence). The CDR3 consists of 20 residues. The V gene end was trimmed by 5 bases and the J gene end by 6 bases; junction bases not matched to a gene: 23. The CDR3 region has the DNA TGTGCCAGTAGTTTATCACCGGGACAGGGAGGGTATCGACAGGGCAATGAGCAGTTCTTC. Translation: CASSLSPGQGGYRQGNEQFF.

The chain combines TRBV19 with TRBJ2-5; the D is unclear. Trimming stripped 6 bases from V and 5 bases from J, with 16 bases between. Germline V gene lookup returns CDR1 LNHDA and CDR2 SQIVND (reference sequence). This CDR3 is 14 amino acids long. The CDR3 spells CASSHKGGYETQYF. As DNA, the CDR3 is TGTGCCAGTAGCCACAAAGGCGGCTATGAGACCCAGTACTTC. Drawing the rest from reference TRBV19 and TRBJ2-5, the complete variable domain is DGGITQSPKYLFRKEGQNVTLSCEQNLNHDAMYWYRQDPGQGLRLIYYSQIVNDFQKGDIAEGYSVSREKKESFPLTVTSAQKNPTAFYLCASSHKGGYETQYFGPGTRLLVL.

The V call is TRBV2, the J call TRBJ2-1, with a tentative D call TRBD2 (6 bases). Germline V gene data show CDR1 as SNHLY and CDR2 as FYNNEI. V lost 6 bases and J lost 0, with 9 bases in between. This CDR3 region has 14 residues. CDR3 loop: CASSLASSYNEQFF. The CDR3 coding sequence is TGTGCCAGCAGCCTAGCGTCCTCCTACAATGAGCAGTTCTTC.

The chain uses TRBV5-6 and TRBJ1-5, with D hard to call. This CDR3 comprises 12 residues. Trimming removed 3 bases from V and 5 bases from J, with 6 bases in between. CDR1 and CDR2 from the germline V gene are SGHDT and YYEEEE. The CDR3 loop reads CASSYGDQPQHF. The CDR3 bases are TGTGCCAGCAGCTACGGGGATCAGCCCCAGCATTTT.

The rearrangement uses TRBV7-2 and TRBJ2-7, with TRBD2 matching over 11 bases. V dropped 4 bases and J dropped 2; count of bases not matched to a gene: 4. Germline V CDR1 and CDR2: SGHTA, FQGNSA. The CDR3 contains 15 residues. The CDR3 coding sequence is TGTGCCAGCAGCTCCTTAGCGGGAGGGGCCTACGAGCAGTACTTC. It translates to CASSSLAGGAYEQYF.

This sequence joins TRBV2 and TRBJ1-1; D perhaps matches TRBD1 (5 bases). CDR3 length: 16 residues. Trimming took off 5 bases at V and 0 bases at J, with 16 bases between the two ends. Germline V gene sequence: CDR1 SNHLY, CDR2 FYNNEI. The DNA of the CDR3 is TGTGCCAGCAGTCGTTATCAGGGCCTCATGAACACTGAAGCTTTCTTT. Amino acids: CASSRYQGLMNTEAFF.

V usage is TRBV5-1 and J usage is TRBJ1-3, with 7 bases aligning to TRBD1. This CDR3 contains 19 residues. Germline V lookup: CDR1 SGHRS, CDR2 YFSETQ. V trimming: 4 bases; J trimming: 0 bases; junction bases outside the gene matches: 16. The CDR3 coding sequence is TGCGCCAGCAGCGGCGGGACAGAAGTACCTTACTCCTCTGGAAACACCATATATTTT. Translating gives CASSGGTEVPYSSGNTIYF. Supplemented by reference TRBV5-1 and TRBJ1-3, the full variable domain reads KAGVTQTPRYLIKTRGQQVTLSCSPISGHRSVSWYQQTPGQGLQFLFEYFSETQRNKGNFPGRFSGRQFSNSRSEMNVSTLELGDSALYLCASSGGTEVPYSSGNTIYFGEGSWLTVV.

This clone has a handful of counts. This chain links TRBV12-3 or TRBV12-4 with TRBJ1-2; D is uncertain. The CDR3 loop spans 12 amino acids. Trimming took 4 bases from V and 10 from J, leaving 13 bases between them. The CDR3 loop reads CASSSAGIHYTF. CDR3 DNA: TGTGCCAGCAGTTCCGCCGGGATCCACTACACCTTC.